Each of the 10 T cell receptor beta chains below was sequenced from the same sample in a study of T cells in localized non-small cell lung cancer. The repertoire was sequenced with immunoSEQ multiplex PCR; TCRdb's copy has only in-frame clones and lacks some. The data show over 1,500 clones, over 15% seen once. Sequenced material: normal lung tissue next to the tumor, taken before any cancer treatment. The receptors come from a woman between 40 and 69 years old with stage I lung adenocarcinoma.

This clone was seen ten or more times. The J gene is TRBJ1-2, the V gene TRBV11-3; the D gene is possibly TRBD1 (5 bases). The germline V gene encodes CDR1 SGHNT and CDR2 YENEEA. V was pared by 1 base and J by 8 bases, with 17 bases between. The CDR3 is made up of 15 amino acids. CDR3 coding DNA: TGTGCCAGCAGCTTAGGTCCAGGGCCCTCGGGGGGCTACACCTTC. Translation gives CASSLGPGPSGGYTF.

The chain carries TRBV10-3 and TRBJ2-2; no clear D. This CDR3 spans 13 amino acids. Germline V lookup: CDR1 ENHRY, CDR2 SYGVKD. The germline V and J ends were trimmed by 0 bases and 6 bases, with 5 bases remaining between them. The CDR3: CAISESKAGELFF. The CDR3 DNA reads TGTGCCATCAGTGAGTCGAAGGCCGGGGAGCTGTTTTTT.

This rearrangement joins TRBV19 to TRBJ1-1; D remains ambiguous. CDR1 LNHDA and CDR2 SQIVND come from the germline V gene (reference sequence). V dropped 5 bases and J dropped 0 bases, with 13 bases sitting between them. This CDR3 has 15 amino acids. CDR3 sequence: CASSPDSRMNTEAFF. CDR3 bases: TGTGCCAGTAGTCCCGATTCACGTATGAACACTGAAGCTTTCTTT.

The chain couples TRBV1 to TRBJ1-5. TRBV1 is deemed a pseudogene. The CDR3 runs to 14 residues. CDR3 nucleotide sequence: TGCGCCAGCAGCCAAGCCAGGGGAGGCCAGCCCCAGCATTTT. Its translation is CASSQARGGQPQHF.

This rearrangement joins TRBV7-1 to TRBJ2-3, with no clear D. TRBV7-1 is classed as an ORF, of uncertain function. The CDR3 totals 14 residues. Trimming shortened V by 4 bases and J by 6 bases, and 14 bases separated the two germline ends. The CDR3 coding sequence is TGTGCCAGCAGCTTAAATTACCAGGAGGATACGCAGTATTTT. Protein: CASSLNYQEDTQYF.

This clone was observed a handful of times. The genes are TRBV10-2 and TRBJ2-3, with 9 bases identical to TRBD2. Germline CDR1 WSHSY, CDR2 SAAADI. The trim removed 0 bases at V and 0 bases at J, leaving 10 bases unmatched. CDR3 size: 19 residues. CDR3: CASSESGLAGSDSTDTQYF. In DNA, the CDR3 is TGCGCCAGCAGTGAGTCGGGGCTAGCGGGGAGTGATAGCACAGATACGCAGTATTTT.

This clone is deemed medium-sized. The rearrangement uses TRBV11-3 and TRBJ1-1; 9 bases are a match to TRBD1. Per the germline V gene, CDR1 is SGHNT and CDR2 is YENEEA. The V and J ends lost 5 bases and 2 bases, in that order; junction bases with no gene match: 9. CDR3 length equals 16 residues. CDR3 coding DNA: TGTGCCAGCAGCGCCGACAGGGGGGCCCTCAACACTGAAGCTTTCTTT. This codes for CASSADRGALNTEAFF. Full variable domain (missing parts from reference TRBV11-3 and TRBJ1-1): EAGVVQSPRYKIIEKKQPVAFWCNPISGHNTLYWYLQNLGQGPELLIRYENEEAVDDSQLPKDRFSAERLKGVDSTLKIQPAELGDSAVYLCASSADRGALNTEAFFGQGTRLTVV.

The chain combines TRBV14 with TRBJ2-7, with D perhaps TRBD1 or TRBD2 (5 bases each). Germline V CDR1 and CDR2: SGHDN, FVKESK. The CDR3 contains 11 residues. Trimming cost V 4 bases and J 4 bases, with 5 bases left between them. CDR3 DNA: TGTGCCAGCAGCCGGGGGTACGAGCAGTACTTC. Amino acids: CASSRGYEQYF.

V usage is TRBV5-1 and J usage is TRBJ1-1; 11 bases align to TRBD1. V lost 3 bases to trimming and J lost 1 base; unmatched junction nucleotides: 8. The CDR3 sequence is 17 residues long. Germline V gene data show CDR1 as SGHRS and CDR2 as YFSETQ. The chain's CDR3 is CASSWTGQGVRNTEAFF. In nucleotides, the CDR3 is TGCGCCAGCAGCTGGACGGGACAGGGGGTTCGGAACACTGAAGCTTTCTTT.

The chain combines TRBV9 with TRBJ2-3; TRBD2 is a possible D gene (5 bases). V was shortened by 3 bases and J by 12 bases, with 20 bases between the two germline ends. Per germline, CDR1 SGDLS and CDR2 YYNGEE. This CDR3 contains 14 residues. The CDR3 nucleotides read TGTGCCAGCAGCGCTGGGAGACCTGTGACCGAACAGTATTTT. The encoded protein is CASSAGRPVTEQYF.